One and the same sample provided the 6 T cell receptor beta chains below, sequenced in a study of CD8 T cells in ankylosing spondylitis. Study conclusions and caveats: Within ankylosing spondylitis blood, a TCR beta motif made up of under 10 highly homologous variants appeared to be characteristic.

Their recognized antigens are unknown. TCRdb analysed the 5' RACE reads with MiXCR anew, one entry per CDR3 protein. Found here are some 240,000 distinct CDR3 sequences, about 7.3% of them singletons; the top ten hold about 14%. The source material was blood, either unsorted or a sorted T cell fraction (not recorded which). These TCRs come from a male donor with ankylosing spondylitis.

This clonotype occurred many times. The CDR3 DNA reads as TGCAGCGTCCCTGCGGCCGGGGAGCTGTTTTTT. Encoded protein: CSVPAAGELFF. This chain connects TRBV29-1 to TRBJ2-2; no clear D gene. V was clipped by 6 bases and J by 6 bases, with 8 bases between them. The germline V gene has CDR1 SQVTM and CDR2 ANQGSEA. This CDR3 spans 11 amino acids.

About this clonotype: A much larger clone is a single base away; this may be a read error. The J gene is TRBJ1-6, the V gene TRBV12-3 or TRBV12-4; a possible D gene is TRBD1 (5 bases). This CDR3 has 15 amino acids. DNA of the CDR3: TGTGCCAGCAGTCGGGACGGTCCCAATAATTCACTCCTCCACTTT. This gives the protein CASSRDGPNNSLLHF.

This clonotype was observed many times. The chain joins TRBV4-3 to TRBJ1-5; D remains unclear. The CDR3 covers 13 residues. V was clipped by 1 base and J by 9 bases, with 10 bases between them. Germline loops: CDR1 LGHNA, CDR2 YSLEER. The DNA of the CDR3 is TGCGCCAGCAGCCAAGGCGTCCTTTGGCCCCAGCATTTT. Translation gives CASSQGVLWPQHF.

This clonotype was seen ten or more times. The genes are TRBV30 and TRBJ2-4; D not certain. Germline CDR1 GTSNPN, CDR2 SVGIG (reference sequence). V lost 6 bases to trimming and J lost 0 bases, with 9 bases between them. This CDR3 comprises 13 residues. As DNA, the CDR3 is TGTGCCTGCCTTTTGGTAGCCAAAAACATTCAGTACTTC. Translating it yields CACLLVAKNIQYF.

This clonotype was picked up many times. The chain joins TRBV4-3 to TRBJ2-1; D unclear. Between the trimmed V and J ends, which lost 0 bases and 2 bases, there was a span of 8 bases. The CDR3 covers 15 residues. Germline CDR1 is LGHNA and CDR2 is YSLEER. The CDR3 nucleotides are TGCGCCAGCAGCCAAGATCAAGAGGCCTACAATGAGCAGTTCTTC. Translation: CASSQDQEAYNEQFF.

In this sample, this clonotype turned up many times. The rearrangement links TRBV10-3 to TRBJ2-2, with 9 positions matching TRBD1. This CDR3 contains 15 residues. The germline V gene has CDR1 ENHRY and CDR2 SYGVKD. V trimming: 7 bases; J trimming: 1 base; junction bases outside the gene matches: 4. The chain's CDR3 is CAIMGQGLNTGELFF. The CDR3 DNA reads TGTGCCATCATGGGACAGGGACTGAACACCGGGGAGCTGTTTTTT.